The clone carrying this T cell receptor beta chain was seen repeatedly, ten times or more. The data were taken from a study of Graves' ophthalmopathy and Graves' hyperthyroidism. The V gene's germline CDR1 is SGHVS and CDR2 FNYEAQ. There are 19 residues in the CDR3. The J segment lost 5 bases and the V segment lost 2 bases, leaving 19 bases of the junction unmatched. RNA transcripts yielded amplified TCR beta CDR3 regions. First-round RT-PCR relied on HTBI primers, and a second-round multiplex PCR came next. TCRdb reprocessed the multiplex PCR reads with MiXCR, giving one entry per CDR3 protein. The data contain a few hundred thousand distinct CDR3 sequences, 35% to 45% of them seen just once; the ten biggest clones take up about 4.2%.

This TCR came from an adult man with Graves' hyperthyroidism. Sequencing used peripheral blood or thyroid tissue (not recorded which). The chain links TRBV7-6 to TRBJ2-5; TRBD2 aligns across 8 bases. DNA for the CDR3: TGTGCCAGCAGCTTAATCGATAAGATAGCGGGGAGATCCCACGAGACCCAGTACTTC. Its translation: CASSLIDKIAGRSHETQYF.